This T cell receptor beta chain was recovered during a study of control samples from healthy donors and cancer patients. Germline-derived CDR1 and CDR2 are SQVTM and ANQGSEA. V was trimmed by 4 bases and J by 4 bases, leaving 7 bases between them. The CDR3 is 11 residues long. Produced via immunoSEQ multiplex PCR; TCRdb's table is partial and in-frame only. Seen here are roughly 64,000 clones, about nine tenths observed once, and the top ten hold roughly 1.2%. The V and J genes are TRBV29-1 and TRBJ1-2; D is uncertain. Input material: PBMCs. The origin of this receptor is a woman in her forties or fifties with colorectal cancer. The CDR3 protein is CSVVGRYGYTF. CDR3 nucleotides: TGCAGCGTTGTTGGACGCTATGGCTACACCTTC.